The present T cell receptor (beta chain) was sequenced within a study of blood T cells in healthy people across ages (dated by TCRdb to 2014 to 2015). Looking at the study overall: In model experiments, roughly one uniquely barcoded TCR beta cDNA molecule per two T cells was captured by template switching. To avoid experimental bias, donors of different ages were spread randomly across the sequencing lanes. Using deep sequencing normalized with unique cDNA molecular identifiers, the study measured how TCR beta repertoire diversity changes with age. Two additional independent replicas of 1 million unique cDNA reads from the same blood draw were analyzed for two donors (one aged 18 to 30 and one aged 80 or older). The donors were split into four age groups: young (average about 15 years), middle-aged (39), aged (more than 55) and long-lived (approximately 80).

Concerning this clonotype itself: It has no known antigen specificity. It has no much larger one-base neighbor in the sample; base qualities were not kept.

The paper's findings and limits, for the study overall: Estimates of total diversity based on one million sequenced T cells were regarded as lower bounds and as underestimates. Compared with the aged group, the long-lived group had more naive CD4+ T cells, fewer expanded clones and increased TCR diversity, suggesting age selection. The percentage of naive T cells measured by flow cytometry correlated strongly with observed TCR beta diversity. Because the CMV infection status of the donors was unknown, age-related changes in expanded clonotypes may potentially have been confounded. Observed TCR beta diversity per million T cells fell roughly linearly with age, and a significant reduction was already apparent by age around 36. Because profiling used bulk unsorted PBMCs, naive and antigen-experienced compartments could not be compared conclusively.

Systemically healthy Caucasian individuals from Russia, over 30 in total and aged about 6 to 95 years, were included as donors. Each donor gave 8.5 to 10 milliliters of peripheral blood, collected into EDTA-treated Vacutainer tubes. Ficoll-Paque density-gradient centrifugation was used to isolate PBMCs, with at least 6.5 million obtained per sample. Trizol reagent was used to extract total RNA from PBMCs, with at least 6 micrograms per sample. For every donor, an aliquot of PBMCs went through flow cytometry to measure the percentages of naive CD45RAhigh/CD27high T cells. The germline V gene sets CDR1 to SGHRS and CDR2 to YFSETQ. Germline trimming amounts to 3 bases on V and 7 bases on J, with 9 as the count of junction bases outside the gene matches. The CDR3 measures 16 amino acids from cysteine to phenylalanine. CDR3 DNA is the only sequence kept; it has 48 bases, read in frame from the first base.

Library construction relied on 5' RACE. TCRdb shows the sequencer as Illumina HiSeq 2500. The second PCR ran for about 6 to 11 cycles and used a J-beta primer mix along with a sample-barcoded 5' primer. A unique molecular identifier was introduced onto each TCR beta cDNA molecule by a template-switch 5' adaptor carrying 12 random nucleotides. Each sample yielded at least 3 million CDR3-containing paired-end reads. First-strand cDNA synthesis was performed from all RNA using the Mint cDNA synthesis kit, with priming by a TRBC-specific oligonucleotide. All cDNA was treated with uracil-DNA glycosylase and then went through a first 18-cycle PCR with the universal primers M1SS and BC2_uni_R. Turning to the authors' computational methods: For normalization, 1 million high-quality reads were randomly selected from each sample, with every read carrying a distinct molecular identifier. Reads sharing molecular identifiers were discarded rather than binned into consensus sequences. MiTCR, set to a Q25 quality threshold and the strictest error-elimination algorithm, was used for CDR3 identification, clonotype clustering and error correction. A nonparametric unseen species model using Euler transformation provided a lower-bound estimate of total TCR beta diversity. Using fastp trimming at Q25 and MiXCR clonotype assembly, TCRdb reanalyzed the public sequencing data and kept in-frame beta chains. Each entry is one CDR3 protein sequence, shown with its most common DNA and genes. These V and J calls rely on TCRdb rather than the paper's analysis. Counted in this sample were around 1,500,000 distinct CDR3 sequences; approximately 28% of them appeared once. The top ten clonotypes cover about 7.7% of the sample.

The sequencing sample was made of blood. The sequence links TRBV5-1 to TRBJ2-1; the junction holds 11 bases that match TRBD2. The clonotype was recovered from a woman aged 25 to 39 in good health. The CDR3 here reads CASSSRLAGPANEQFF. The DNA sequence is TGCGCCAGCAGCTCAAGACTAGCGGGACCCGCAAATGAGCAGTTCTTC.